Included here is one TCR beta chain sequence, with context. Its target is unknown. This sample was taken from a study of T cells in narcolepsy. Study context: Patients with NT1 or NT2 and healthy control donors were enrolled. Study outcomes and limitations: Healthy controls reportedly lacked the autoreactive clonotypes serially found in patients' blood. In some patient and control memory CD4+ samples, autoreactive clones were absent.

The assay was immunoSEQ multiplex PCR, and TCRdb's table has in-frame clones only and misses some. The sample includes about 15,000 clones, roughly 85% of them seen just once. From germline, CDR1 is SEHNR and CDR2 FQNEAQ (reference sequence). The length of the CDR3 is 14 residues. Trimming took 10 bases from V and 2 from J, leaving 16 bases between them. The chain employs TRBV7-9 and TRBJ2-3; D possibly corresponds to TRBD2 (6 bases). Sequenced input: memory (CD45RA-) CD4+ T cells from blood. The sequence came from a human donor in good health. The CDR3 DNA reads TGTGCCACCGGGCGGGGCCTTCTCACAGATACGCAGTATTTT. This encodes CATGRGLLTDTQYF.